The text below deals with one T cell receptor beta chain. Which antigen it targets is not known. One base away there is no much larger clone; base qualities are not given. This specimen belongs to a study of human thymus T cells (dated by TCRdb to the early 2020s). Study-level background: TCR alpha and beta repertoires from roughly eight infant thymus samples and a few related peripheral blood samples were characterized in the study. The infant donors were roughly 7 to 250 days old, and the cohort included six or seven males and two females. Here is what the overall study found, with its caveats: On average, around 780,000 unique TCRB clonotypes were obtained from thymus samples, compared with about 84,000 from blood samples. The related research found that thymic TCR repertoires overlapped highly between unrelated individuals. Biased V and J gene segment usage appeared to be present in both thymic and peripheral blood repertoires.

Thymus tissue was obtained as surgical resects removed during corrective cardiac surgery. Immunologically healthy infants undergoing open corrective cardiac surgery for congenital heart defects in Finland were used as donors. Thymocytes were mechanically released from the tissue and were stored as pellets of about 9.5-33 million cells at -70 degrees C. A QIAsymphony instrument was used to extract genomic DNA from frozen cell pellets. Using the immunoSEQ multiplex PCR assay, the TCRB and TCRAD loci were amplified from a standardized quantity of quality-controlled genomic DNA. The amplicons covered the V(D)J region and were long enough to include the CDR3 and to identify the V and J genes. Amplicon sequencing was performed on an Illumina platform through the commercial immunoSEQ service. In the paper's pipeline: Corrections for primer bias and sequencing errors followed previously described methods, while TCRAD and TCRB definitions were based on the IMGT database. Analysis of the repertoires was done with immunoSEQ Analyzer 3.0 and VDJTools and included basic statistics, V/J segment usage, diversity estimates, rarefaction and pairwise overlap. Diversity was estimated using the Chao1, ChaoE, Efron-Thisted, Shannon and inverse Simpson indices, and was also estimated on datasets down-sampled to the size of the smallest sample. For repertoire overlap, CDR3 nucleotide sequence, V gene and J gene had to match strictly, and clustering was done by Jaccard-based multidimensional scaling. The table comes from immuneACCESS by way of TCRdb, which keeps in-frame sequences with V and J called. Part of the clones is missing from these tables; in studies checked, under half for an unresolved V gene and the rest for unknown reasons. Clone size and the V and J calls come from that table; the DNA yielded D and trimming. For this sample there are tens of thousands of clones; approximately 96% appear just once. Under 0.035% of the sample comes from the top ten.

The sequence was collected from a boy in the first two years of life with a congenital heart defect but otherwise immunologically healthy. What was sequenced was thymus tissue.

The encoded CDR3 is CATSNRSYFYEQYF. The nucleotides read TGTGCCACTTCCAACAGGAGCTACTTCTACGAGCAGTACTTC. The V gene is TRBV28 and the J gene is TRBJ2-7; the best D guess is TRBD1, with 5 bases matching. The CDR3 runs 14 amino acids, cysteine and phenylalanine included. Left in the record is the CDR3 DNA by itself, 42 bases read in frame from the first base. CDR1 MDHEN and CDR2 SYDVKM were looked up in the germline V gene. Trimming costs V 10 bases and J 3 bases, and their ends lie 19 bases apart.